This TCR beta chain came from a study of regulatory T cells in long-lasting Graves disease. Whole-study findings and limits: Reduced TCR diversity was observed in persistent Graves' patients versus newly diagnosed patients.

The V end was cut by 5 bases, the J end by 6 bases, with 10 bases between. The CDR3 runs to 12 residues. Germline values: CDR1 LNHDA, CDR2 SQIVND (reference sequence). The time point is: newly diagnosed GD, antithyroid drugs for less than 3 months. RNA isolated from PBMCs was used to make the TCR library. A peripheral blood sample, nine milliliters in volume, was drawn into EDTA tubes. Arm-PCR with iRepertoire HTBI primers amplified the CDR3 regions for these TCR beta libraries. Each CDR3 protein gets one entry after TCRdb re-called the multiplex PCR reads with MiXCR. The sample comprises about 400,000 distinct CDR3 sequences, around 15% of which are singletons, and 22% rests with the top ten. A few counts support this clonotype. Antigen: not known.

The rearrangement uses TRBV19 and TRBJ1-1, with D tentatively TRBD1 (6 bases). This clonotype was obtained from a female donor with Graves disease. The material sequenced was peripheral blood mononuclear cells (PBMCs), taken at new diagnosis, from a patient treated with antithyroid drugs. In DNA, the CDR3 is TGTGCCAGTAGTTGGGGGGCCTCTGAAGCTTTCTTT. It yields the protein CASSWGASEAFF. The full variable domain, rest sourced from reference TRBV19 and TRBJ1-1, is DGGITQSPKYLFRKEGQNVTLSCEQNLNHDAMYWYRQDPGQGLRLIYYSQIVNDFQKGDIAEGYSVSREKKESFPLTVTSAQKNPTAFYLCASSWGASEAFFGQGTRLTVV.